The text below deals with one T cell receptor (beta chain). The V and J ends lost 5 bases and 1 base respectively, with 17 bases between them. The length of the CDR3 is 16 residues. Germline V gene lookup returns CDR1 SGHAT and CDR2 FQNNGV. The entry originates in a study of T cell changes during pregnancy in multiple sclerosis. The assay was immunoSEQ multiplex PCR, and TCRdb's table has in-frame clones only and misses some. This sample has more than 20,000 clones, with just under 95% found just once. This sequence was found in a female donor with multiple sclerosis, enrolled in a pregnancy study. The chain couples TRBV11-2 to TRBJ1-1; tentatively, D is TRBD1 (5 bases). The source was CD8+ T cells from peripheral blood mononuclear cells, collected in the third trimester of pregnancy. The CDR3 sequence is CASSQDFSGGNTEAFF. As DNA, the CDR3 is TGTGCCAGCAGCCAAGATTTTTCGGGGGGGAACACTGAAGCTTTCTTT.